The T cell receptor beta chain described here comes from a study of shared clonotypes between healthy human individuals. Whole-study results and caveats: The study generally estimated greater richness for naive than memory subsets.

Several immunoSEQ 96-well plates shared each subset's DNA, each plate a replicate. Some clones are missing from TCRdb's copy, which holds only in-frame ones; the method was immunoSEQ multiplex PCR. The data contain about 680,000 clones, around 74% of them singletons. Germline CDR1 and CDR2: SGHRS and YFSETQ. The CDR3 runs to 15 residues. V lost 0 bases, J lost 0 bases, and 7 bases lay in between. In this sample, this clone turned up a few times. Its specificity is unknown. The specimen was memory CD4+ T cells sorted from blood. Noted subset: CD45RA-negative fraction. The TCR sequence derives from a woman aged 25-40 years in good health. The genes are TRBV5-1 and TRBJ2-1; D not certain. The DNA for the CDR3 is TGCGCCAGCAGCTTGGACGCCGCCTCCTACAATGAGCAGTTCTTC. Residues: CASSLDAASYNEQFF.